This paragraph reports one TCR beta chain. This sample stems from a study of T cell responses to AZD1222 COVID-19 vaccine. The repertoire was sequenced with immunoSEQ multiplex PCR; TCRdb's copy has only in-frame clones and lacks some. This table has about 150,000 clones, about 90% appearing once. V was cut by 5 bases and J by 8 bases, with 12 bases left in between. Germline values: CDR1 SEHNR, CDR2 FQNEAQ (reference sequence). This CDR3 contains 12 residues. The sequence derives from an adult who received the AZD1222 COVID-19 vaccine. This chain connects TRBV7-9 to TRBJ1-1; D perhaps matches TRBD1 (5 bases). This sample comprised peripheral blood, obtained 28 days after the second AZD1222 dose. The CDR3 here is CASSPGPREAFF. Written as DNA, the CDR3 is TGTGCCAGCAGCCCGGGACCCCGAGAAGCTTTCTTT.